This T cell receptor beta chain derives from a study of T-cell reconstitution after alpha-beta-depleted transplantation in children. V lost 7 bases and J 3 bases, leaving 9 bases between the germline ends. Germline V gene sequence: CDR1 LNHDA, CDR2 SQIVND (reference sequence). This CDR3 is 13 amino acids long. During its preparation, the TCRbeta library received unique molecular identifiers. From the PCR reads, TCRdb called clonotypes with MiXCR, one entry per CDR3 protein. The sample holds 260,000 or so distinct CDR3 sequences, 12% seen once. The sequences come from PBMCs from the stem cell graft donor, collected from the stem cell graft. The sequence was collected from a human donor who donated a stem cell graft to a child with acute lymphoblastic leukemia. This rearrangement joins TRBV19 to TRBJ2-2; TRBD2 might be the D (5 bases). This CDR3 reads CASNSRDTGELFF. CDR3 DNA sequence: TGTGCCAGTAATTCGAGGGACACCGGGGAGCTGTTTTTT.